These 14 T cell receptor beta chains were all obtained from the same sample, sequenced in a study of T cell responses to AZD1222 COVID-19 vaccine. Using immunoSEQ multiplex PCR, the repertoire was profiled, and TCRdb retains in-frame clones only, with some absent. This table has around 130,000 clones, roughly 89% appearing once. Sample: peripheral blood, taken 28 days after the second AZD1222 dose. Receptors were obtained from an adult who received the AZD1222 COVID-19 vaccine.

V gene TRBV7-7 combines with J gene TRBJ1-3; 7 bases are shared with TRBD1. The CDR3 consists of 13 residues. V lost 10 bases, J lost 2 bases, and 5 bases stayed unmatched. CDR1 is SSHAT and CDR2 is FNYEAQ in the germline V gene (reference sequence). The CDR3: CAIYDRAGNTIYF. CDR3 nucleotide sequence: TGTGCCATCTACGACAGGGCTGGAAACACCATATATTTT.

The gene calls are TRBV28 and TRBJ2-3, with D possibly being TRBD2 (6 bases). This CDR3 spans 13 amino acids. Per germline, CDR1 MDHEN and CDR2 SYDVKM. CDR3 sequence: CAGGTSSTDTQYF. In DNA form, the CDR3 reads TGTGCTGGAGGGACCTCTAGCACAGATACGCAGTATTTT. The variable domain in full, with the rest retrieved from reference TRBV28 and TRBJ2-3, is DVKVTQSSRYLVKRTGEKVFLECVQDMDHENMFWYRQDPGLGLRLIYFSYDVKMKEKGDIPEGYSVSREKKERFSLILESASTNQTSMYLCAGGTSSTDTQYFGPGTRLTVL.

The J gene is TRBJ2-3, the V gene TRBV5-1, with 9 nucleotides matching TRBD1. Losses at the gene ends were 0 bases for V and 3 bases for J; bases not matched to a gene: 8. Germline CDR1 SGHRS, CDR2 YFSETQ. The CDR3 runs to 17 residues. CDR3 protein: CASSLVGQGSLTDTQYF. The CDR3 DNA reads TGCGCCAGCAGCTTGGTGGGACAGGGATCACTGACAGATACGCAGTATTTT.

V and J are TRBV24-1 and TRBJ2-5; 8 positions match TRBD1. V lost 3 bases and J lost 5; bases outside the gene matches: 4. This CDR3 comprises 14 residues. CDR1 KGHDR and CDR2 SFDVKD come from the germline V gene. CDR3 amino acids: CATSDGQGGETQYF. The CDR3 DNA follows: TGTGCCACCAGTGATGGACAGGGCGGCGAGACCCAGTACTTC.

The chain uses TRBV6-2 or TRBV6-3 and TRBJ1-5; TRBD1 aligns across 7 bases. J gave up 3 bases and V 1 base, and 6 bases lay outside the gene matches. The germline V gene encodes CDR1 MNHEY and CDR2 SVGEGT. The CDR3 runs 16 residues. The CDR3 sequence is CASSYFGDSPNQPQHF. CDR3 nucleotides: TGTGCCAGCAGTTACTTCGGGGACAGCCCCAATCAGCCCCAGCATTTT.

CDR3 coding DNA: TGTGCCAGCAGCCCGACGGGGTATGAAAAACTGTTTTTT. Its translation: CASSPTGYEKLFF. The chain couples TRBV7-9 to TRBJ1-4; D gene ambiguous. The germline V and J ends were trimmed by 5 bases and 6 bases, with 10 bases remaining between them. Germline V CDR1 and CDR2: SEHNR, FQNEAQ (reference sequence). This CDR3 spans 13 amino acids. Full variable domain (outside the CDR3, taken from reference TRBV7-9 and TRBJ1-4): DTGVSQNPRHKITKRGQNVTFRCDPISEHNRLYWYRQTLGQGPEFLTYFQNEAQLEKSRLLSDRFSAERPKGSFSTLEIQRTEQGDSAMYLCASSPTGYEKLFFGSGTQLSVL.

The chain combines TRBV4-2 with TRBJ2-1, with TRBD2 identical over 7 bases. The CDR3 is made up of 14 amino acids. Germline loops: CDR1 LGHNA, CDR2 YNFKEQ. V was pared by 4 bases and J by 7 bases, with 7 bases of the junction left unmatched. In nucleotides, the CDR3 is TGTGCCAGCAGCCTCTCGGGGGGATTGAATGAGCAGTTCTTC. It specifies CASSLSGGLNEQFF.

V usage is TRBV6-6 and J usage is TRBJ1-5; D is uncertain. Deletions cut 2 bases from V and 4 bases from J, with 9 bases between. This CDR3 spans 14 amino acids. Looked up from germline, CDR1 is MNHNY and CDR2 is SVGAGI (reference sequence). The CDR3 nucleotides read TGTGCCAGCAGTTACGGTGAGGTTAATCAGCCCCAGCATTTT. Its translation: CASSYGEVNQPQHF.

V and J are TRBV18 and TRBJ1-6; D not certain. The germline CDR1 and CDR2 sequences are KGHSH and LQKENI. This CDR3 has 17 residues. Trimming stripped 3 bases from V and 3 bases from J, with 15 bases between. As DNA, the CDR3 is TGTGCCAGCTCACCTCAGACCGGTCTCGGCTATAATTCACCCCTCCACTTT. It specifies CASSPQTGLGYNSPLHF.

This clone was seen only once. The chain employs TRBV5-1 and TRBJ2-3; the match to TRBD1 covers 8 bases. V dropped 5 bases and J dropped 0; count of bases not matched to a gene: 5. This CDR3 spans 15 amino acids. The germline V gene has CDR1 SGHRS and CDR2 YFSETQ. This CDR3 reads CASRRTGTSTDTQYF. The CDR3 bases are TGCGCCAGCAGACGGACAGGGACTAGCACAGATACGCAGTATTTT. Supplemented by reference TRBV5-1 and TRBJ2-3, the full variable domain reads KAGVTQTPRYLIKTRGQQVTLSCSPISGHRSVSWYQQTPGQGLQFLFEYFSETQRNKGNFPGRFSGRQFSNSRSEMNVSTLELGDSALYLCASRRTGTSTDTQYFGPGTRLTVL.

The chain links TRBV2 to TRBJ2-3; unclear D gene. Looked up from germline, CDR1 is SNHLY and CDR2 is FYNNEI. V shed 2 bases and J shed 2 bases, with 11 bases lying between them. This CDR3 is built from 15 residues. As DNA, the CDR3 is TGTGCCAGCAGTGAATCTGGATATGACACAGATACGCAGTATTTT. Encoded protein: CASSESGYDTDTQYF. Full variable domain (remainder filled in from reference TRBV2 and TRBJ2-3): EPEVTQTPSHQVTQMGQEVILRCVPISNHLYFYWYRQILGQKVEFLVSFYNNEISEKSEIFDDQFSVERPDGSNFTLKIRSTKLEDSAMYFCASSESGYDTDTQYFGPGTRLTVL.

The genes are TRBV3-1 (or the pseudogene TRBV3-2) and TRBJ1-1; weak D call: TRBD1 (5 bases). Trimming cost V 0 bases and J 4 bases, with 15 bases left between them. Looked up from germline, CDR1 is LGHDT and CDR2 is YNNKEL (reference sequence). The CDR3 has 16 residues. In DNA form, the CDR3 reads TGTGCCAGCAGCCAAGATCGGCCGGGGGTCGGCACTGAAGCTTTCTTT. It encodes CASSQDRPGVGTEAFF.

Ten or more counts support this clone. The CDR3 DNA is TGTGCCAGCAGCCCTAGTGCGGAGGCCTACGAGCAGTACTTC. It encodes CASSPSAEAYEQYF. The V and J genes are TRBV6-2 or TRBV6-3 and TRBJ2-7, with D possibly being TRBD2 (5 bases). Germline loops: CDR1 MNHEY, CDR2 SVGEGT. The CDR3 covers 14 residues. Between the trimmed V and J ends, which lost 6 bases and 2 bases, there was a span of 14 bases.

V and J are TRBV4-2 and TRBJ2-5; D is ambiguous. Trimming took 2 bases from V and 7 from J, leaving 14 bases between them. Per germline, CDR1 LGHNA and CDR2 YNFKEQ. There are 14 residues in the CDR3. As DNA, the CDR3 is TGTGCCAGCAGCCAACCAGGCAGTCCAGGGACCCAGTACTTC. Amino acids: CASSQPGSPGTQYF.